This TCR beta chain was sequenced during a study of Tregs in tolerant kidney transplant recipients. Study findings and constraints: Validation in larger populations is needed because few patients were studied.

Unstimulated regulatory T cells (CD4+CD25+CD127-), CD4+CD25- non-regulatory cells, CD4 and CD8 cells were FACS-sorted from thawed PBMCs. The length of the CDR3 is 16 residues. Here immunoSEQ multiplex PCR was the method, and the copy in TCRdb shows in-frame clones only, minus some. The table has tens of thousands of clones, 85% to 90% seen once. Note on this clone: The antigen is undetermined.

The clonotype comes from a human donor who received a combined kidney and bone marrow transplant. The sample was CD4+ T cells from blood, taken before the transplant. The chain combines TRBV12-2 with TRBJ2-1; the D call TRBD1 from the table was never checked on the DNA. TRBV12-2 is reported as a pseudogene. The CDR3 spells CASRLRLAGGYNEQFF. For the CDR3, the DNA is TGTGCAAGTCGCTTAAGGTTGGCAGGGGGCTACAATGAGCAGTTCTTC.